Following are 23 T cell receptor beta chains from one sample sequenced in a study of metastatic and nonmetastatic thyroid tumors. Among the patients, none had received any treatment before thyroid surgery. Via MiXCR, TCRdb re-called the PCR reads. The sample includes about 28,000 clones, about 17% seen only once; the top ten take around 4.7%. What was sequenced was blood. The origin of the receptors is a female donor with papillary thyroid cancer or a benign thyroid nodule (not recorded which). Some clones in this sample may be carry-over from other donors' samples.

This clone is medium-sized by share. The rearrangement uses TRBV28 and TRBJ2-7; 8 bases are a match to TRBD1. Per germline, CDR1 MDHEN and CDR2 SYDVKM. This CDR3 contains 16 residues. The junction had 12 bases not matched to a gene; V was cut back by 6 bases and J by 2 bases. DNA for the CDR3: TGTGCCAGCAGCACGACCCAGGGGGCACCGACCTACGAGCAGTACTTC. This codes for CASSTTQGAPTYEQYF.

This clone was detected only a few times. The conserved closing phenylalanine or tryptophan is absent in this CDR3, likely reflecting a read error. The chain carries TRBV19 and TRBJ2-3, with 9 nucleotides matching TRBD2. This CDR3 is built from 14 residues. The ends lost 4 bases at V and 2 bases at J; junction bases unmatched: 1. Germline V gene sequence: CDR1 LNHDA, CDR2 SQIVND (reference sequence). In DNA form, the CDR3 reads TGTGCCAGTAGTACTAGCGGGATCACAGATACGCAGTATCTT. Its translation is CASSTSGITDTQYL.

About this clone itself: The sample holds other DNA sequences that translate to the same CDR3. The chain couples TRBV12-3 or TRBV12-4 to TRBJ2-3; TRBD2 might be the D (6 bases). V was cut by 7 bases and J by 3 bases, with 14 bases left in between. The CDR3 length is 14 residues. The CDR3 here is CASTPEGGTDTQYF. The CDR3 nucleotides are TGTGCCAGCACCCCGGAGGGTGGTACAGATACGCAGTATTTT.

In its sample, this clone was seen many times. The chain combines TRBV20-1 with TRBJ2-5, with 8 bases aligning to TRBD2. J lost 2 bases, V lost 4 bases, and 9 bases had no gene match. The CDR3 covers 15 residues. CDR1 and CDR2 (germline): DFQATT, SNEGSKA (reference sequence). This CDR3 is CSATPPSGRQETQYF. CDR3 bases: TGCAGTGCTACCCCCCCTAGCGGGCGGCAAGAGACCCAGTACTTC.

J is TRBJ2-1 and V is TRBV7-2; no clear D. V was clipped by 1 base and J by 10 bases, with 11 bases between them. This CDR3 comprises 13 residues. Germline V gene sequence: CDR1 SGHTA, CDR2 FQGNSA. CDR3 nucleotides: TGTGCCAGCAGCTTAGGAACCCTGGGAGAGCAGTTCTTC. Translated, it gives CASSLGTLGEQFF. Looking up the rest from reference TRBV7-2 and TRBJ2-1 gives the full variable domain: GAGVSQSPSNKVTEKGKDVELRCDPISGHTALYWYRQSLGQGLEFLIYFQGNSAPDKSGLPSDRFSAERTGGSVSTLTIQRTQQEDSAVYLCASSLGTLGEQFFGPGTRLTVL.

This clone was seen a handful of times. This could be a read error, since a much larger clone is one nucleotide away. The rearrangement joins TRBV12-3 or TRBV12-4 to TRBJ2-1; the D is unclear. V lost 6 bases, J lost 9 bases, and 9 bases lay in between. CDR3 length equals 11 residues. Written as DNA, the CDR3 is TGTGCCAGCAGACAGACGGGTGAGCAGTTCTTC. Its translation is CASRQTGEQFF.

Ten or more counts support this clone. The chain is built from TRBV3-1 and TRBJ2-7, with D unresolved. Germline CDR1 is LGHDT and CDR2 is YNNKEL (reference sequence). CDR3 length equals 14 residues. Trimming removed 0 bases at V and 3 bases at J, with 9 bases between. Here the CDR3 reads CASSQEFSSYEQYF. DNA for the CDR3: TGTGCCAGCAGCCAAGAGTTTAGCAGCTACGAGCAGTACTTC.

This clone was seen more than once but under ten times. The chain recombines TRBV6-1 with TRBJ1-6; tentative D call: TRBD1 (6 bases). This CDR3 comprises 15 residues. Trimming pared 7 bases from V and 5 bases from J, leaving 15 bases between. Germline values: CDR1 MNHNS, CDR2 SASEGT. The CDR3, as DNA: TGTGCCAGCAAACAGGGAGGGGTCGATAATTCACCCCTCCACTTT. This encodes CASKQGGVDNSPLHF.

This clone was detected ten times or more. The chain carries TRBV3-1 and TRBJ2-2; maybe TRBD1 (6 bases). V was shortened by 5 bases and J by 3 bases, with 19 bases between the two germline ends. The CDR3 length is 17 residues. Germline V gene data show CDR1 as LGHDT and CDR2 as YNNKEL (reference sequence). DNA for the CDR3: TGTGCCAGCAGCTCCCGGGCCCTTAAGGGGGACACCGGGGAGCTGTTTTTT. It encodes CASSSRALKGDTGELFF.

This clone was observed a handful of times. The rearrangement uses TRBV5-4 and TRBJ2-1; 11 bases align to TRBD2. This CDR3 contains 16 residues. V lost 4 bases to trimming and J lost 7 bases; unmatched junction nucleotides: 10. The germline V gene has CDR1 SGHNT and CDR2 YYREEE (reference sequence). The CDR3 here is CASSGILAGGLNEQFF. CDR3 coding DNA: TGTGCCAGCAGCGGGATCCTAGCGGGAGGCCTTAATGAGCAGTTCTTC.

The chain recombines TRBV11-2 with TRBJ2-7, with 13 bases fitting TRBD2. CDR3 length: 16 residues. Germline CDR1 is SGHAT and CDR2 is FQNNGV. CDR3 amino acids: CAGSRSGGLAGVEQYF. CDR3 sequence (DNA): TGTGCGGGCAGCAGGAGTGGCGGACTAGCGGGAGTCGAGCAGTACTTC.

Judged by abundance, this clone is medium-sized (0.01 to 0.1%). CDR3 nucleotide sequence: TGTGCCAGCAGCCGGCAGGGAGGTCAGCCCCAGCATTTT. Residues: CASSRQGGQPQHF. The chain joins TRBV27 to TRBJ1-5; weak D call: TRBD1 (5 bases). Germline V gene lookup returns CDR1 MNHEY and CDR2 SMNVEV (reference sequence). Trimming removed 6 bases from V and 6 bases from J, with 12 bases in between. The CDR3 is made up of 13 amino acids.

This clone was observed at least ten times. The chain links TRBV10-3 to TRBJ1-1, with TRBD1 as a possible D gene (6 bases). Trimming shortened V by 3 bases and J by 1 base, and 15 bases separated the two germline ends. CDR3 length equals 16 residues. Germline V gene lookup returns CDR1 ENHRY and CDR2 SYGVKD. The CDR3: CAISDQGRVGNTEAFF. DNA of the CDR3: TGTGCCATCAGTGACCAGGGGCGTGTCGGGAACACTGAAGCTTTCTTT.

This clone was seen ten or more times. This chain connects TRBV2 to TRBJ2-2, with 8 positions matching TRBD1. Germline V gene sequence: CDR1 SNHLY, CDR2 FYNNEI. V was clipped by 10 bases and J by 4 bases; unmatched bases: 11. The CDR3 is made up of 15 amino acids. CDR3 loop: CANEGGQGATGELFF. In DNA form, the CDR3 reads TGTGCCAACGAGGGGGGCCAGGGGGCCACCGGGGAGCTGTTTTTT.

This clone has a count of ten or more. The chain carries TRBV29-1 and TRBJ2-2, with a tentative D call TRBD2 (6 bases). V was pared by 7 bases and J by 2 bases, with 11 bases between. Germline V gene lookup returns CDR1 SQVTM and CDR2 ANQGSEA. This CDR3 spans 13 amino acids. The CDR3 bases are TGCAGCGGCGGGATAGGCAACACCGGGGAGCTGTTTTTT. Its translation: CSGGIGNTGELFF.

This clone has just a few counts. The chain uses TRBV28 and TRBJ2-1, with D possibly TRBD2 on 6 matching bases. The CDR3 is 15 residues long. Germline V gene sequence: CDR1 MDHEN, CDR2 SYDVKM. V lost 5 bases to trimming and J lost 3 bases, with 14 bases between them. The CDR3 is CASSPIADVYNEQFF. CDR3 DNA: TGTGCCAGCAGTCCAATAGCGGATGTCTACAATGAGCAGTTCTTC.

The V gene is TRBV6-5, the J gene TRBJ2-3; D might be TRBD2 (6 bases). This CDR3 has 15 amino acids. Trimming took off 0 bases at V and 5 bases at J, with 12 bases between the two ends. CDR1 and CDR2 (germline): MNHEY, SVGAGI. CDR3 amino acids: CASSYSGTRGDTQYF. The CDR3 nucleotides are TGTGCCAGCAGTTACTCGGGGACGCGGGGAGATACGCAGTATTTT.

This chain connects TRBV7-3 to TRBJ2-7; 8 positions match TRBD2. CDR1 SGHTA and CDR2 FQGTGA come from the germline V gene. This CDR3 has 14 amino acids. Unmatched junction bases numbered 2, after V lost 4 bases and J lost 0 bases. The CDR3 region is CASSSAGGSYEQYF. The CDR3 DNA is TGTGCCAGCAGCTCCGCGGGGGGCTCCTACGAGCAGTACTTC.

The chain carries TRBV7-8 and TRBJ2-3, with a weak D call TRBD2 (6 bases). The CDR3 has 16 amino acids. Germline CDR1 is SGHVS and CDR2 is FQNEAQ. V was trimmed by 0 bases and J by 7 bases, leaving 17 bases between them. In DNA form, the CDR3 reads TGTGCCAGCAGCTTAGCTGAAGCGGGCCATGGGAATACGCAGTATTTT. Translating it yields CASSLAEAGHGNTQYF.

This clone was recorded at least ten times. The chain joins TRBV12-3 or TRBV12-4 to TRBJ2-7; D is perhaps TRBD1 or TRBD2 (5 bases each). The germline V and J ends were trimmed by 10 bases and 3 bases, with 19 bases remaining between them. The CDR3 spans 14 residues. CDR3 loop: CATSPGQSYYEQYF. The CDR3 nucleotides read TGTGCCACCAGCCCGGGGCAGTCCTACTACGAGCAGTACTTC.

CDR3 sequence reads: CSASGLDEQFF. CDR3 sequence (DNA): TGCAGTGCTAGCGGACTAGATGAGCAGTTCTTC. The chain couples TRBV20-1 to TRBJ2-1; 7 nucleotides agree with TRBD2. Germline trimming cut 3 bases from V and 8 bases from J; bases unmatched to any gene: 1. Germline CDR1 reads DFQATT; CDR2 reads SNEGSKA (reference sequence). CDR3 size: 11 residues.

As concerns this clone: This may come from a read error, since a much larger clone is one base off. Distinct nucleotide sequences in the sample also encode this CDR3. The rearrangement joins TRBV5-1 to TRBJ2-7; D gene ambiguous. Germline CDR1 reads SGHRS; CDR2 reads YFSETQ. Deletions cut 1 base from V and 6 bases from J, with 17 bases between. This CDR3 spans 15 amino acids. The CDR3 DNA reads TGCGCCAGCAGCTTGACAGACCCGGGTTTTGGCGAGCAGTACTTC. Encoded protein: CASSLTDPGFGEQYF.

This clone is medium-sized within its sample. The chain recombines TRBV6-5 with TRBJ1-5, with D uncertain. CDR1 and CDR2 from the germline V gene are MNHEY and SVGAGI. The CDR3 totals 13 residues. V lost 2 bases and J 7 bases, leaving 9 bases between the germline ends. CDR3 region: CASSYGDGQPQHF. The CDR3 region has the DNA TGTGCCAGCAGTTACGGGGATGGCCAGCCCCAGCATTTT.